This TCR beta chain is from a study of blood T cell repertoires in COVID-19. In the study overall: Collection of acute and convalescent COVID-19 samples took place in the United States, Italy and Spain. T cells, B-cell-depleted T cells, or PBMCs provided the cDNA or gDNA that served as material.

There are 14 residues in the CDR3. Germline V gives CDR1 SGHTA, CDR2 FQGNSA. The V and J ends lost 5 bases and 8 bases respectively, with 18 bases between them. Authors' methods: Amplifying reference gene primers gave estimates of nucleated cell counts. TCRdb's copy holds only in-frame clones and misses some; the assay was immunoSEQ multiplex PCR. From that table come the V and J calls and clone size; the DNA was used to work out D and trimming. The table records about 170,000 clones, approximately 87% of them present only once. The receptor was isolated from a man between 18 and 35 years old with active or convalescent COVID-19. Specimen: peripheral blood. The V and J genes are TRBV7-2 and TRBJ1-2; D unclear. The CDR3 DNA follows: TGTGCCAGCAGCCTGGCGGCGGGGTCGGACGGCTACACCTTC. Translated, it gives CASSLAAGSDGYTF.